The rows below give T cell receptor beta chains drawn from one sample of a study of post-analysis software for immune sequencing data. TCRdb re-called the PCR reads through MiXCR, storing one row per CDR3 protein. The table shows approximately 730,000 distinct CDR3 sequences, with 25% to 30% occurring only once. Material for sequencing was blood. The receptors were sampled from a girl aged 5-17 years with multiple sclerosis. CDR3s include the opening cysteine and the closing phenylalanine or tryptophan. D genes are given only for firm matches. The size entry is marked missing in some rows and otherwise reads once, few, many or a size class.

cdr3_nt,cdr3_aa,v_call,j_call,clone_size,d_call
TGTGCCAGCAGTCCCCTCCGGGGGCAAAAGACCCAGTACTTC,CASSPLRGQKTQYF,TRBV3-1,TRBJ2-5,few,-
TGTGCCAGCAGGGTGGCGGAAAACATTCAGTACTTC,CASRVAENIQYF,TRBV2,TRBJ2-4,-,-
TGTGCCAGCAGCTTCGCCCCAGGTTTCGAGGAGACCCAGTACTTC,CASSFAPGFEETQYF,TRBV7-3,TRBJ2-5,-,-
TGCGCCAGCAGCTTGGAGGGCCCCCGCGGAGATACGCAGTATTTT,CASSLEGPRGDTQYF,TRBV5-1,TRBJ2-3,few,-
TGCGCCAGCAGCCCCCACGACAGGGTTCGAGATACGCAGTATTTT,CASSPHDRVRDTQYF,TRBV5-1,TRBJ2-3,-,TRBD1
TGCAGTGGGCGACGGGATGGCTACACCTTC,CSGRRDGYTF,TRBV20-1,TRBJ1-2,few,-
TGCAGGGGACAGGGACACCCCTACGAGCAGTACTTC,CRGQGHPYEQYF,TRBV20-1,TRBJ2-7,-,TRBD1
TGTGCCAGCAGCTTGGCCGGAGGCAGGGGAGGCACAGATACGCAGTATTTT,CASSLAGGRGGTDTQYF,TRBV5-5,TRBJ2-3,-,-
TGTGCCAGCAGCTTAACGGACAGCTCCTACAATGAGCAGTTCTTC,CASSLTDSSYNEQFF,TRBV11-3,TRBJ2-1,-,-
TGCAGCGTCTTGAGAGGACAGGGGGTCCCCACTGAAGCTTTCTTT,CSVLRGQGVPTEAFF,TRBV29-1,TRBJ1-1,-,TRBD1
TGCAGCGTTGCGACCTCGGGGGGATGGGGCGCAGATACGCAGTATTTT,CSVATSGGWGADTQYF,TRBV29-1,TRBJ2-3,-,TRBD2
TGTGCCAGCAGTCTCACCCAGGGGGCCACATATGGCTGCACCTTC,CASSLTQGATYGCTF,TRBV12-3/TRBV12-4,TRBJ1-2,-,TRBD1
TGTGCCAGCAGTTTGGCTTCGGACTCCTACAATGAGCAGTTCTTC,CASSLASDSYNEQFF,TRBV28,TRBJ2-1,few,-
TGTGCCAGCAGTGAAGCGTGGGGTGCTGGCTACACCTTC,CASSEAWGAGYTF,TRBV2,TRBJ1-2,few,-
TGTGCCAGCAGCTTAGCCGGGGGGGGTAAATCCCACGAGCAGTACTTC,CASSLAGGGKSHEQYF,TRBV7-8,TRBJ2-7,few,TRBD2
TGTGCCAGCAGTTACGTGACAGGGGGCCGTTTCTACGAGCAGTACTTC,CASSYVTGGRFYEQYF,TRBV6-2/TRBV6-3,TRBJ2-7,-,TRBD1
TGTGCCAGCAGTAGAGACAGATCTGAGCAGTTCTTC,CASSRDRSEQFF,TRBV7-9,TRBJ2-1,-,-
TGTGCCAGCAGTGGGGCAGCGGACTCGTCCTACGAGCAGTACTTC,CASSGAADSSYEQYF,TRBV6-2/TRBV6-3,TRBJ2-7,-,-
TGTGCCATCAGTGAGTCGATGGGCAGGGTCCCTGGCTACACCTTC,CAISESMGRVPGYTF,TRBV10-3,TRBJ1-2,few,-
TGTGCCAGCAGCCAACGACTAGCGGGAGGCCGCGAGCAGTACTTC,CASSQRLAGGREQYF,TRBV3-1,TRBJ2-7,few,TRBD2
TGCAGTGCTCCAAAGCAGCCCAGCTCCTACGAGCAGTACTTC,CSAPKQPSSYEQYF,TRBV20-1,TRBJ2-7,few,-
TGTGCCAGCAGCTTAGCGCGAAGCGGGAAGAATGAGCAGTTCTTC,CASSLARSGKNEQFF,TRBV7-8,TRBJ2-1,-,TRBD2
TGCAGTGCTAGGCTGGGGGCCGGAATACAAGAGACCCAGTACTTC,CSARLGAGIQETQYF,TRBV20-1,TRBJ2-5,-,-
TGTGCCAGCGACGACTCGAACACTGAAGCTTTCTTT,CASDDSNTEAFF,TRBV6-6,TRBJ1-1,few,-
TGTGCCAGCAGCCCCCAGTCCAATGAGCAGTTCTTC,CASSPQSNEQFF,TRBV7-2,TRBJ2-1,many,-
TGTGCCAGCAGTACCGGCCACCCCGCAGATACGCAGTATTTT,CASSTGHPADTQYF,TRBV25-1,TRBJ2-3,-,-
TGTGCCAGCAGCCAATCAAACTCCTACAATGAGCAGTTCTTC,CASSQSNSYNEQFF,TRBV3-1,TRBJ2-1,-,-
TGTGCCAGCAGGCCGGGACAGGGAGTTCAGCCCCAGCATTTT,CASRPGQGVQPQHF,TRBV27,TRBJ1-5,once,TRBD1
TGTGCCAGCAGCCAAACCGGGACAGGGGATCAGCCCCAGCATTTT,CASSQTGTGDQPQHF,TRBV3-1,TRBJ1-5,-,TRBD1